This TCR beta chain was recovered during a study of graft-versus-host responses after intestinal transplantation. Whole-study findings and limits: Allograft graft-versus-host to host-versus-graft clonal ratios ran high in patients with graft-donor T cell macrochimerism.

The germline V gene encodes CDR1 MNHNS and CDR2 SASEGT. V lost 6 bases to trimming and J lost 0 bases, with 9 bases between them. The CDR3 extends over 14 amino acids. Concerning this clone: Its antigen is undetermined.

Measured with immunoSEQ multiplex PCR; TCRdb has only the in-frame clones, and not every one. Of 130,000 to 150,000 clones in the sample, roughly 91% are singletons; the top ten hold roughly 0.2%. The chain is built from TRBV6-1 and TRBJ1-5; D perhaps matches TRBD1 (6 bases). The TCR comes from a human donor who received an intestinal transplant. The input for sequencing was unstimulated CD4+ T cells sorted from spleen or lymph node cells, taken before intestinal transplant. DNA for the CDR3: TGTGCCAGCAGACAGGGTAATAGCAATCAGCCCCAGCATTTT. It specifies CASRQGNSNQPQHF.